What follows describes a single T cell receptor (beta chain). The target antigen is unknown. A second PCR of roughly 7 to 11 cycles used a sample-barcoded 5' primer and a J-beta primer mix. TCRdb passed the 5' RACE reads through MiXCR, listing each CDR3 protein once. Altogether approximately 880,000 distinct CDR3 sequences are present, 45% to 50% being singletons, with the ten largest covering 13%. The data stem from a study of blood T cells in healthy people across ages. Study-level results: It was held that the diversity estimates obtained from one million T cells were underestimates. Older age went with lower TCR beta diversity per million T cells, in a roughly linear way. There was a strong correlation between TCR beta diversity and naive T cell percentage.

PBMCs, at least 6.5 million per sample, were isolated. Germline loops: CDR1 MDHEN, CDR2 SYDVKM. Trimming shortened V by 4 bases and J by 2 bases, and 15 bases separated the two germline ends. This CDR3 has 15 amino acids. Sequenced input: blood. The TCR sequence derives from a young man in good health. The chain employs TRBV28 and TRBJ2-7, with D possibly being TRBD1 (6 bases). CDR3 bases: TGTGCCAGCAGTTACCAAACGGACAGTCCCTACGAGCAGTACTTC. Translated, it gives CASSYQTDSPYEQYF.